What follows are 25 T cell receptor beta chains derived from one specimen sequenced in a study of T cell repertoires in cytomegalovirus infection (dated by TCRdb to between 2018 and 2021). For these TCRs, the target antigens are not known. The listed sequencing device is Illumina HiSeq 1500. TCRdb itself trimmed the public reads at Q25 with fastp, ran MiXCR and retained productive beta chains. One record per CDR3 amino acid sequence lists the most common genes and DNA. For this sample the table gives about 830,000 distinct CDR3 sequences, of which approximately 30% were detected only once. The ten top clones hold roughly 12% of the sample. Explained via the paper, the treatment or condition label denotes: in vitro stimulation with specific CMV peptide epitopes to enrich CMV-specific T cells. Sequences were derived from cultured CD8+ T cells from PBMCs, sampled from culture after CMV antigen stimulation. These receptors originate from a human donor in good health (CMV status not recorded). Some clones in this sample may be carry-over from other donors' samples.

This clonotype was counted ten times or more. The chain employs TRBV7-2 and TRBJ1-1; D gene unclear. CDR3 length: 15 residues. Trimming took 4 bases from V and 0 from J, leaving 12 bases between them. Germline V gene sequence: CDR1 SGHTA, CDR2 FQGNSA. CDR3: CASSSLTVMNTEAFF. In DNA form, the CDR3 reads TGTGCCAGCAGCTCTTTGACGGTCATGAACACTGAAGCTTTCTTT.

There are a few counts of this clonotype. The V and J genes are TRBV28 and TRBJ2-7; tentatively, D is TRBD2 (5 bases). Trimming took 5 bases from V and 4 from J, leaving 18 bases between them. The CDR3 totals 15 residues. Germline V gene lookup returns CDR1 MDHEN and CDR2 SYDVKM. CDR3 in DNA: TGTGCCAGCAGTCCAGATGTACTAGTTAGGTACGAGCAGTACGTC. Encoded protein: CASSPDVLVRYEQYV.

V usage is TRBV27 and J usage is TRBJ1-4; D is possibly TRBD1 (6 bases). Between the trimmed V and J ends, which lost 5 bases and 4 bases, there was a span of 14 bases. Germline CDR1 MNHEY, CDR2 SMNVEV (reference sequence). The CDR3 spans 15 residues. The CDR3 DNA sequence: TGTGCCAGCAGTCCCAGACAGGACAATAATGAAAAACTGTTTTTT. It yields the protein CASSPRQDNNEKLFF. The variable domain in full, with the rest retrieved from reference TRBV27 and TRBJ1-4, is EAQVTQNPRYLITVTGKKLTVTCSQNMNHEYMSWYRQDPGLGLRQIYYSMNVEVTDKGDVPEGYKVSRKEKRNFPLILESPSPNQTSLYFCASSPRQDNNEKLFFGSGTQLSVL.

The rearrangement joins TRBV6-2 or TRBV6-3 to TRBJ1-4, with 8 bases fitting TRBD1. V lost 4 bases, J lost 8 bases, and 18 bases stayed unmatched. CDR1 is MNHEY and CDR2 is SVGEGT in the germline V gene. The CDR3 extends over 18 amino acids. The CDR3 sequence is CASSSFPSGQGPDEKLFF. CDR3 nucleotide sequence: TGTGCCAGCAGTTCCTTCCCTTCAGGACAGGGTCCAGACGAAAAACTGTTTTTT.

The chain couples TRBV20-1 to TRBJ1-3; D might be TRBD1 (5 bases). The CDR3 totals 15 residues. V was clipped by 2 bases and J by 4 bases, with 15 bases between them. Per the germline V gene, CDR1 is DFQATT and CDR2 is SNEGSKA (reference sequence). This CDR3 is CSARLDEGLGNTIYF. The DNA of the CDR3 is TGCAGTGCTAGATTAGATGAGGGGTTGGGAAACACCATATATTTT.

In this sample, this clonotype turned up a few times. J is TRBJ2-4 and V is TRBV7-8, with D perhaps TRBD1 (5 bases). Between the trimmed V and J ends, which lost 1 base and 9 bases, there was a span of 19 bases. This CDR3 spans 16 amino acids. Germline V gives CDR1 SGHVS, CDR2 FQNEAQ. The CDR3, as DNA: TGTGCCAGCAGCTTAGGATTGGCAGGGTCGATGGGCATTCAGTACTTC. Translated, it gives CASSLGLAGSMGIQYF.

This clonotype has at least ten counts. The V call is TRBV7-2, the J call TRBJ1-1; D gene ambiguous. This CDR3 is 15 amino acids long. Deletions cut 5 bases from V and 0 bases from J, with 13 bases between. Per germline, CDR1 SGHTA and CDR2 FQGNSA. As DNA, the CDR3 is TGTGCCAGCAGCGTGACGGGCTCCATGAACACTGAAGCTTTCTTT. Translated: CASSVTGSMNTEAFF.

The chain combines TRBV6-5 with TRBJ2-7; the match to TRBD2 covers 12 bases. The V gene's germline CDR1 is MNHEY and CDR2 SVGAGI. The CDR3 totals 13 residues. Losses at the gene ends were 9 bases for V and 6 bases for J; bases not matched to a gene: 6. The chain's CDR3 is CASRLAGGLEQYV. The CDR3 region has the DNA TGTGCCAGTCGGCTAGCGGGGGGGCTCGAGCAGTACGTC.

The DNA of the CDR3 is TGTGCCAGCAGTATAAACAGGGGGATCGGCTATGGCTACACCTTC. Its translation is CASSINRGIGYGYTF. This rearrangement joins TRBV6-2 or TRBV6-3 to TRBJ1-2; TRBD1 matches at 8 bases. In germline, CDR1 is MNHEY, CDR2 SVGEGT. J was trimmed by 4 bases and V by 5 bases; bases with no gene match: 9. CDR3 size: 15 residues.

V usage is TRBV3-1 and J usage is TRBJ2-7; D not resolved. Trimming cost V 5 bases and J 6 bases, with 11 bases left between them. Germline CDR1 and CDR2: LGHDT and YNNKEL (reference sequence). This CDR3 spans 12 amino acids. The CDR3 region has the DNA TGTGCCAGCAGCGCCTTGTATGGCGAGCAGTACTTC. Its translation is CASSALYGEQYF.

The chain's CDR3 is CASSEDTTYNEQFF. The CDR3 DNA reads as TGTGCCAGCAGTGAAGATACTACCTACAATGAGCAGTTCTTC. This chain connects TRBV6-1 to TRBJ2-1; D not resolved. This CDR3 region has 14 residues. V was cut by 1 base and J by 2 bases, with 6 bases left in between. Germline V CDR1 and CDR2: MNHNS, SASEGT.

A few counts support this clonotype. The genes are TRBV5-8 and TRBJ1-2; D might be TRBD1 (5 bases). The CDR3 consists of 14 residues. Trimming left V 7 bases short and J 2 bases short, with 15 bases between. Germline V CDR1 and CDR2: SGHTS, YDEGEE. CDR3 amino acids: CASASGLQNYGYTF. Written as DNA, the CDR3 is TGTGCCAGCGCATCGGGACTGCAAAACTATGGCTACACCTTC.

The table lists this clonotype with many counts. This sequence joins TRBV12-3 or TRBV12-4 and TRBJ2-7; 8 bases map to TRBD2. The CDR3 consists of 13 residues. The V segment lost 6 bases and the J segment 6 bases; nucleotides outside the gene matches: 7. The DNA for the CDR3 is TGTGCCAGCAGCAGCGGGGGTTCACTCGAGCAGTACGTC. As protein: CASSSGGSLEQYV.

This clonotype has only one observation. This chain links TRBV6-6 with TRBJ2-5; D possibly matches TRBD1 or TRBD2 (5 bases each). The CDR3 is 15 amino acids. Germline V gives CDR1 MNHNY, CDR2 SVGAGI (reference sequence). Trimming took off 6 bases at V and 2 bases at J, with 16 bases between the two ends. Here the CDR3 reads CASSPAGTEQETQYF. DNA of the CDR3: TGTGCCAGCAGCCCCGCCGGGACGGAACAAGAGACCCAGTACTTC.

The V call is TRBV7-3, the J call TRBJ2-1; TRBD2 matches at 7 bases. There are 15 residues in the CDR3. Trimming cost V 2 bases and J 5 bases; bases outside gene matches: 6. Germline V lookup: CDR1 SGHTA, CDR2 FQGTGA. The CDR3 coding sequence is TGTGCCAGCAGCTTAGGGGGGGTCATCGACAATGAGCAGTTCTTC. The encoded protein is CASSLGGVIDNEQFF.

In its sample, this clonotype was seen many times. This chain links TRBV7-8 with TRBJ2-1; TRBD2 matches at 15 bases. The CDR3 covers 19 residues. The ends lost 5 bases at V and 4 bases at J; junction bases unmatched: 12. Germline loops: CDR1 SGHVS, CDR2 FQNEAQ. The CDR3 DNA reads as TGTGCCAGCAGCCGAGGCGCCGGGACTAGCGGGGGGCCGTACAATGAGCAGTTCTTC. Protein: CASSRGAGTSGGPYNEQFF.

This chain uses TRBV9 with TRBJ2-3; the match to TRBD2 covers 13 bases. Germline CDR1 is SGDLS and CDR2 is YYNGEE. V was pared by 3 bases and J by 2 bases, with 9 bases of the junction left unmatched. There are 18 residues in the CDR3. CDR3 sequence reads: CASSERTSGGPSTDTQYF. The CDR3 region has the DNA TGTGCCAGCAGCGAACGGACTAGCGGGGGCCCCTCCACAGATACGCAGTATTTT.

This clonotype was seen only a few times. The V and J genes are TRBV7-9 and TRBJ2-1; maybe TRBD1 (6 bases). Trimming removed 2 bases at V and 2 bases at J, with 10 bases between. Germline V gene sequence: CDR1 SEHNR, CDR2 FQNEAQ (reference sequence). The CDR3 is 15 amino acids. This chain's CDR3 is CASSLQGYAYNEQFF. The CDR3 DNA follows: TGTGCCAGCAGCTTACAGGGGTACGCCTACAATGAGCAGTTCTTC.

CDR3 protein: CASSQSDQPQHF. CDR3 in DNA: TGTGCCAGCAGCCAGTCAGACCAGCCCCAGCATTTT. The chain joins TRBV7-1 to TRBJ1-5; D not certain. TRBV7-1 is classed as an ORF, of uncertain function. The CDR3 spans 12 residues. V was cut by 5 bases and J by 7 bases, with 9 bases left in between.

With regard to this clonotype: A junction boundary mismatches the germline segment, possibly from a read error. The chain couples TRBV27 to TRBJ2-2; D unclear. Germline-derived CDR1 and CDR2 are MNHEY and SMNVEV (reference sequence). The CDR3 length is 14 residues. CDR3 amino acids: CASSPLGGTGELFF. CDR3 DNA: TGCGCCAGCAGCCCTCTGGGTGGCACCGGGGAGCTGTTTTTT.

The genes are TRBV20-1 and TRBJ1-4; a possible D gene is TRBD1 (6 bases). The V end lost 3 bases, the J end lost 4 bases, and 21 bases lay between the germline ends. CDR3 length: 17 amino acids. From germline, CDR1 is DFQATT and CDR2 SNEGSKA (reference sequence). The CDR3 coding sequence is TGCAGTGCTAGCGGACAGCTCCCGAAATACTTTAATGAAAAACTGTTTTTT. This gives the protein CSASGQLPKYFNEKLFF.

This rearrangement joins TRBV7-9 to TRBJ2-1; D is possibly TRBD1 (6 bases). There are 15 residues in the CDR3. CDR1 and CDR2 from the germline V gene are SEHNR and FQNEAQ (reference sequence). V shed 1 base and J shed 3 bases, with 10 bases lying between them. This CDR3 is CASSLVQGIYNEQFF. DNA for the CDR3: TGTGCCAGCAGCTTAGTTCAGGGGATCTACAATGAGCAGTTCTTC.

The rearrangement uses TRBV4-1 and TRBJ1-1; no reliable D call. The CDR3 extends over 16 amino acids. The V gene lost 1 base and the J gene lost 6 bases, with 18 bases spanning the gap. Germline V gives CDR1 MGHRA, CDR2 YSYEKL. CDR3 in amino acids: CASSQVPEFRIPEAFF. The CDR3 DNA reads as TGCGCCAGCAGCCAAGTGCCGGAGTTTCGGATCCCTGAAGCTTTCTTT.

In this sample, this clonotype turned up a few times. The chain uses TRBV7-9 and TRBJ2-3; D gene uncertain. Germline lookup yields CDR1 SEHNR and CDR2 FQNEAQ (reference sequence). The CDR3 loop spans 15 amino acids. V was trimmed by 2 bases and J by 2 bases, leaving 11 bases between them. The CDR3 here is CASSLLALPTDTQYF. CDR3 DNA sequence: TGTGCCAGCAGCTTACTGGCACTACCCACAGATACGCAGTATTTT.

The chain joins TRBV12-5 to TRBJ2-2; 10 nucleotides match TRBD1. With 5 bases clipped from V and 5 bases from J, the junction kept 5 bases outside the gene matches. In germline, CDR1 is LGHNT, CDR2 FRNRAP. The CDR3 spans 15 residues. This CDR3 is CASGPTGGGTGELFF. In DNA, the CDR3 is TGTGCTAGTGGTCCGACAGGGGGCGGAACCGGGGAGCTGTTTTTT. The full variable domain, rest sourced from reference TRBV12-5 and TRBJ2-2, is DARVTQTPRHKVTEMGQEVTMRCQPILGHNTVFWYRQTMMQGLELLAYFRNRAPLDDSGMPKDRFSAEMPDATLATLKIQPSEPRDSAVYFCASGPTGGGTGELFFGEGSRLTVL.